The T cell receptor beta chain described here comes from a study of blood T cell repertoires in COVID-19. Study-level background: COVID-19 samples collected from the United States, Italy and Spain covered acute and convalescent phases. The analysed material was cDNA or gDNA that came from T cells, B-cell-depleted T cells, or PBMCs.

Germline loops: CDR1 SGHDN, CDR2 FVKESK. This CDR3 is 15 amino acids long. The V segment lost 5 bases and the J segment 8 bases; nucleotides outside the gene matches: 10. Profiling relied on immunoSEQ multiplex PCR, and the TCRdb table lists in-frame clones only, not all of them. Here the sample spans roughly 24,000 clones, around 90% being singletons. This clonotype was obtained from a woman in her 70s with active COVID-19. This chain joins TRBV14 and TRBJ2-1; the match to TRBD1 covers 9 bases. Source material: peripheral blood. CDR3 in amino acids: CASSDPGQGGHEQFF. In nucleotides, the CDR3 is TGTGCCAGCAGCGACCCGGGACAGGGTGGGCATGAGCAGTTCTTC.